Each of the 13 T cell receptor beta chains below was sequenced from the same sample in a study of cytomegalovirus exposure and HLA in healthy donors. Repertoires were generated with immunoSEQ multiplex PCR, while TCRdb's copy carries only in-frame clones and drops some. The data contain tens of thousands of clones, over 95% of them singletons. Sequenced input: PBMCs. Receptor source: a woman aged 18-29 years in good health and CMV-seropositive.

This clone has only one observation. The chain employs TRBV15 and TRBJ2-3; 7 nucleotides align to TRBD1. The V gene's germline CDR1 is LNHNV and CDR2 YYDKDF (reference sequence). With V trimmed by 2 bases and J by 4 bases, 0 bases remained unmatched. This CDR3 spans 13 amino acids. CDR3 nucleotide sequence: TGTGCCACCAGCAGAACAGGGGCAGATACGCAGTATTTT. This encodes CATSRTGADTQYF.

In its sample, this clone was seen a few times. This rearrangement joins TRBV29-1 to TRBJ2-7; 8 bases are shared with TRBD1. The V segment lost 3 bases and the J segment 2 bases; nucleotides outside the gene matches: 3. Looked up from germline, CDR1 is SQVTM and CDR2 is ANQGSEA. This CDR3 is 13 amino acids long. The CDR3 DNA sequence: TGCAGCGTTGAGGGACAGGAGCCCTACGAGCAGTACTTC. This gives the protein CSVEGQEPYEQYF.

This chain connects TRBV5-4 to TRBJ2-7; tentative D call: TRBD2 (5 bases). This CDR3 is built from 17 residues. Trimming cost V 0 bases and J 0 bases, with 16 bases left between them. Germline V gene data show CDR1 as SGHNT and CDR2 as YYREEE (reference sequence). The CDR3 protein is CASSLDHGLHDSYEQYF. DNA for the CDR3: TGTGCCAGCAGCTTGGACCATGGACTCCACGACTCCTACGAGCAGTACTTC.

This chain uses TRBV18 with TRBJ1-2; TRBD1 matches 8 bases. The CDR3 is 15 amino acids. The V gene end was trimmed by 3 bases and the J gene end by 1 base; junction bases not matched to a gene: 4. Germline V gene sequence: CDR1 KGHSH, CDR2 LQKENI. The CDR3 DNA reads as TGTGCCAGCTCACCCCGGACAGGGAGTAACTATGGCTACACCTTC. As protein: CASSPRTGSNYGYTF.

The chain links TRBV6-5 to TRBJ1-5; D is undetermined. This CDR3 has 15 amino acids. The germline V and J ends were trimmed by 11 bases and 4 bases, with 21 bases remaining between them. Germline V gene data show CDR1 as MNHEY and CDR2 as SVGAGI. The chain's CDR3 is CAGLLISEHNQPQHF. The CDR3 region has the DNA TGTGCCGGACTCCTAATCAGTGAACATAATCAGCCCCAGCATTTT.

The V call is TRBV27, the J call TRBJ2-6, with a tentative D call TRBD1 (6 bases). This CDR3 contains 16 residues. Germline CDR1 reads MNHEY; CDR2 reads SMNVEV (reference sequence). Trimming pared 3 bases from V and 1 base from J, leaving 10 bases between. CDR3 nucleotides: TGTGCCAGCAGTTTGTTGCAGGGGTCTGGGGCCAACGTCCTGACTTTC. It translates to CASSLLQGSGANVLTF.

The rearrangement uses TRBV11-2 and TRBJ1-1, with D perhaps TRBD1 (5 bases). The CDR3 loop spans 15 amino acids. The V gene lost 4 bases and the J gene lost 3 bases, with 15 bases spanning the gap. The germline V gene has CDR1 SGHAT and CDR2 FQNNGV. The CDR3 spells CASSSLRQGYTEAFF. The DNA of the CDR3 is TGTGCCAGCAGCTCCCTGAGGCAGGGTTACACTGAAGCTTTCTTT.

The rearrangement uses TRBV6-5 and TRBJ1-1, with D tentatively TRBD1 (5 bases). Trimming shortened V by 6 bases and J by 1 base, and 9 bases separated the two germline ends. Germline loops: CDR1 MNHEY, CDR2 SVGAGI. CDR3 length: 13 residues. The CDR3 region has the DNA TGTGCCAGCAGCATGACAGAGAACACTGAAGCTTTCTTT. Protein product: CASSMTENTEAFF.

The V and J genes are TRBV30 and TRBJ2-5, with 13 bases fitting TRBD2. This CDR3 has 15 residues. Losses at the gene ends were 0 bases for V and 4 bases for J; bases not matched to a gene: 2. Germline-derived CDR1 and CDR2 are GTSNPN and SVGIG (reference sequence). The chain's CDR3 is CAWSVRTSGRETQYF. The CDR3 bases are TGTGCCTGGAGTGTACGGACTAGCGGGAGAGAGACCCAGTACTTC.

The chain couples TRBV19 to TRBJ2-7; 9 nucleotides align to TRBD2. V shed 4 bases, J shed 0 bases, and the junction held 10 bases outside the gene matches. The CDR3 runs 17 residues. Germline CDR1 and CDR2: LNHDA and SQIVND (reference sequence). For the CDR3, the DNA is TGTGCCAGTAGTAGTATTAGCGGGAGCCGGAGCTCCTACGAGCAGTACTTC. Protein: CASSSISGSRSSYEQYF.

The genes are TRBV7-2 and TRBJ2-2; 9 nucleotides match TRBD2. This CDR3 is 18 amino acids long. Looked up from germline, CDR1 is SGHTA and CDR2 is FQGNSA. V shed 5 bases, J shed 1 base, and the junction held 11 bases outside the gene matches. CDR3 protein: CASSTTKLAGQNTGELFF. For the CDR3, the DNA is TGTGCCAGCAGCACTACCAAACTAGCGGGTCAGAACACCGGGGAGCTGTTTTTT. The variable domain in full, with the rest retrieved from reference TRBV7-2 and TRBJ2-2, is GAGVSQSPSNKVTEKGKDVELRCDPISGHTALYWYRQSLGQGLEFLIYFQGNSAPDKSGLPSDRFSAERTGGSVSTLTIQRTQQEDSAVYLCASSTTKLAGQNTGELFFGEGSRLTVL.

The genes are TRBV30 and TRBJ1-1; D may be TRBD1 (5 bases). The V end was cut by 2 bases, the J end by 2 bases, with 12 bases between. The CDR3 extends over 14 amino acids. In germline, CDR1 is GTSNPN, CDR2 SVGIG (reference sequence). The CDR3 loop reads CAWSQGVVNTEAFF. The CDR3 nucleotides are TGTGCCTGGAGTCAGGGTGTAGTAAACACTGAAGCTTTCTTT.

The count of this clone is one. The chain is built from TRBV29-1 and TRBJ1-2; tentative D call: TRBD1 (6 bases). This CDR3 comprises 14 residues. Germline CDR1 reads SQVTM; CDR2 reads ANQGSEA. The V end was cut by 0 bases, the J end by 4 bases, with 12 bases between. The CDR3 region has the DNA TGCAGCGTTGAAGACACAGGGCTTGGCTATGGCTACACCTTC. Its protein is CSVEDTGLGYGYTF.